These T cell receptor beta chains were read from a single sample in a study of shared clonotypes between healthy human individuals. Method: immunoSEQ multiplex PCR; TCRdb's copy keeps in-frame clones and lacks some. The table records about 680,000 clones, around 92% of them present only once. The sequencing input was naive CD8+ T cells sorted from blood. The receptors were gathered from a man aged 25 to 40 in good health. Each CDR3 is given with its conserved first and last residue. D genes are given only for firm matches. Not all rows give a size; the values are once, few, many and, for expanded clones, a class.

d_call	j_call	clone_size	v_call	cdr3_nt	cdr3_aa
-	TRBJ2-1	-	TRBV7-9	TGTGCCAGCAGCCTGGACCTAGCCCCTCGCTACAATGAGCAGTTCTTC	CASSLDLAPRYNEQFF
-	TRBJ2-7	once	TRBV19	TGTGCCAGTAGTAAAAACCGGGACTTCTACGAGCAGTACTTC	CASSKNRDFYEQYF
-	TRBJ1-1	once	TRBV7-6	TGTGCCAGCAGCCACTCGCGTGCGGCTATGAACACTGAAGCTTTCTTT	CASSHSRAAMNTEAFF
-	TRBJ2-7	-	TRBV18	TGTGCCAGCTCCGGTAGATCTGGGGAGCACGAGCAGTACTTC	CASSGRSGEHEQYF
TRBD2	TRBJ2-1	-	TRBV15	TGTGCCACCAGCAGGGACGGGACTAGCGGATACAATGAGCAGTTCTTC	CATSRDGTSGYNEQFF
-	TRBJ2-3	-	TRBV7-6	TGTGCCAGCAGCTTAGGTCGGCACAGGGTTTATGCAGATACGCAGTATTTT	CASSLGRHRVYADTQYF
-	TRBJ2-1	once	TRBV4-3	TGCGCCAGCAGCCAAGCGGACAATGAGCAGTTCTTC	CASSQADNEQFF
-	TRBJ2-7	-	TRBV28	TGTGCCAGCAGTTTATGGGGGCGGATGGCCGAGCAGTACTTC	CASSLWGRMAEQYF
-	TRBJ1-2	-	TRBV7-9	TGTGCCAGCAGCTTAGACAGCGTTAACTATGGCTACACCTTC	CASSLDSVNYGYTF
-	TRBJ2-7	-	TRBV30	TGTGCCTGGAGTGTTTCGTACGAGCAGTACTTC	CAWSVSYEQYF
-	TRBJ2-1	-	TRBV7-9	TGTGCCAGCAGCTTAACCATCAATGGGGAGCAGTTCTTC	CASSLTINGEQFF
TRBD1	TRBJ2-1	-	TRBV7-9	TGTGCCAGCAGCCCCCGACAGGGTATCTCCTACAATGAGCAGTTCTTC	CASSPRQGISYNEQFF
TRBD1	TRBJ2-2	-	TRBV18	TGTGCCAGCTCAACGCGGGACAGGGGGCTTACCGGGGAGCTGTTTTTT	CASSTRDRGLTGELFF
-	TRBJ2-7	-	TRBV18	TGTGCCAGCTCACCAACGGACAGTAGCTCCTACGAGCAGTACTTC	CASSPTDSSSYEQYF
-	TRBJ1-5	-	TRBV27	TGTGCCAGCAGTTTCTTGGGGTCGGGGGGCAATCAGCCCCAGCATTTT	CASSFLGSGGNQPQHF
TRBD2	TRBJ2-7	-	TRBV10-3	TGTGCCATCAGTGGCGGACTAGCGGGAGAGGGATACGAGCAGTACTTC	CAISGGLAGEGYEQYF
-	TRBJ1-1	-	TRBV15	-	CATSSSSTGAEAFF
-	TRBJ2-1	-	TRBV27	TGTGCCAGCAGTTTATTGGGCGGGGACAATGAGCAGTTCTTC	CASSLLGGDNEQFF
-	TRBJ2-7	-	TRBV29-1	TGCAGCGTTGACCGCCTCGAAACCTACGAGCAGTACTTC	CSVDRLETYEQYF
-	TRBJ1-5	-	TRBV28	TGTGCCAGCAGTTTAAAAGGCACGGATCAGCCCCAGCATTTT	CASSLKGTDQPQHF
TRBD2	TRBJ2-1	-	TRBV27	TGTGCCAGCAGCCCGGGAGGGGGTCCAGGATATAATGAGCAGTTCTTC	CASSPGGGPGYNEQFF
TRBD2	TRBJ2-1	-	TRBV2	TGTGCCAGCATAGGTAGCGGGAGGGAGGGCAATGAGCAGTTCTTC	CASIGSGREGNEQFF
-	TRBJ2-7	-	TRBV4-1	TGCGCCAGCAGCCAAGGTCTAGCAGGCGAGCAGTACTTC	CASSQGLAGEQYF
TRBD2	TRBJ2-1	-	TRBV7-9	TGTGCCAGCAGCTTAGGGCCCGGGACTAGCGGACGCTACTACAATGAGCAGTTCTTC	CASSLGPGTSGRYYNEQFF
-	TRBJ2-7	-	TRBV7-2	TGTGCCAGCAGCTTCTTGGGAGACGAGCAGTACTTC	CASSFLGDEQYF
-	TRBJ2-3	once	TRBV29-1	TGCAGCGTTGAAGACGTTGAGTTGGGCACAGATACGCAGTATTTT	CSVEDVELGTDTQYF
-	TRBJ1-5	-	TRBV28	TGTGCCAGCAGTTTGAAAGGGGCCCTTAGCAATCAGCCCCAGCATTTT	CASSLKGALSNQPQHF
TRBD2	TRBJ2-1	once	TRBV7-3	TGTGCCAGCAGCTTATCGCTAGCGGGAGGCAATGAGCAGTTCTTC	CASSLSLAGGNEQFF
-	TRBJ2-2	few	TRBV4-1	TGCGCCAGCAGCCGAGTGCCCGGGGAGCTGTTTTTT	CASSRVPGELFF
-	TRBJ2-1	-	TRBV11-2	TGTGCCAGCAGCTACCAGTCCTCCCCCTACAATGAGCAGTTCTTC	CASSYQSSPYNEQFF
-	TRBJ1-5	once	TRBV27	TGTGCCAGCAGTATGTATAGCAATCAGCCCCAGCATTTT	CASSMYSNQPQHF
-	TRBJ2-7	-	TRBV14	TGTGCCAGCAGCCAAGAACTCAGACAGTTGGGGGGCGAGCAGTACTTC	CASSQELRQLGGEQYF
-	TRBJ2-1	-	TRBV7-9	TGTGCCAGCAGCTTAGCGGGAGAAGGGGAGTATGAGCAGTTCTTC	CASSLAGEGEYEQFF